These T cell receptor beta chains were read from a single sample in a study of Graves' ophthalmopathy and Graves' hyperthyroidism. MiXCR, run by TCRdb on the multiplex PCR reads, gives a single entry per CDR3 protein. The sample has about 500,000 distinct CDR3 sequences; under 45% are singletons. Sequenced input: peripheral blood or thyroid tissue (not recorded which). These receptors were obtained from an adult man with Graves' hyperthyroidism. Both conserved end residues are part of each CDR3. A D gene is named only where the DNA matches it firmly. Clone size is shown for a subset of rows, as once, few, many or a class of expanded clone.

len	abundance	v_gene	j_gene	d_gene	CDR3aa	CDR3nt
15	NA	TRBV5-1	TRBJ2-5	TRBD2	CASSLPLAGGETQYF	TGCGCCAGCAGCTTGCCCCTAGCGGGAGGCGAGACCCAGTACTTC
15	many	TRBV7-8	TRBJ2-5	TRBD2	CASSQSGGTQETQYF	TGTGCCAGCAGCCAGAGCGGGGGGACGCAAGAGACCCAGTACTTC
16	few	TRBV6-6	TRBJ2-5	TRBD2	CASSYSSGGPQETQYF	TGTGCCAGCAGTTACTCCTCGGGGGGGCCCCAAGAGACCCAGTACTTC
14	NA	TRBV7-9	TRBJ1-2	NA	CASSLGIYGYGYTF	TGTGCCAGCAGCTTGGGAATATACGGGTATGGCTACACCTTC
15	many	TRBV25-1	TRBJ1-4	NA	CASSEVGVGGEKLFF	TGTGCCAGCAGTGAGGTCGGGGTTGGGGGTGAAAAACTGTTTTTT
14	many	TRBV5-5	TRBJ1-5	NA	CASSEGLSNQPQHF	TGTGCCAGCAGCGAGGGGCTTAGCAATCAGCCCCAGCATTTT
12	many	TRBV20-1	TRBJ1-1	TRBD1	CSAEDRATEAFF	TGCAGTGCAGAGGACAGGGCCACTGAAGCTTTCTTT
16	many	TRBV6-5	TRBJ2-2	NA	CASTGSAVGTPGSLFF	TGTGCCAGCACGGGGTCGGCGGTGGGGACACCGGGGTCGCTGTTTTTT
16	many	TRBV6-1	TRBJ2-7	NA	CASSEAVTPAVYEQYF	TGTGCCAGCAGTGAAGCGGTCACTCCAGCGGTCTACGAGCAGTACTTC
13	NA	TRBV7-9	TRBJ2-7	NA	CASSLDKPYEQYF	TGCGCCAGCAGCTTGGACAAACCCTACGAGCAGTACTTC
18	few	TRBV3-1	TRBJ2-2	NA	CASSQDPVGQGNTGELFF	TGTGCCAGCAGCCAAGACCCGGTCGGGCAGGGCAACACCGGGGAGCTGTTTTTT
15	NA	TRBV9	TRBJ1-1	TRBD1	CASSQVGGANTEAFF	TGTGCCAGCAGCCAAGTAGGGGGCGCGAACACTGAAGCTTTCTTT
12	NA	TRBV29-1	TRBJ1-1	TRBD1	CSWGQGDTEAFF	TGCAGCTGGGGACAGGGAGACACTGAAGCTTTCTTT
17	many	TRBV5-8	TRBJ2-5	TRBD2	CASSLVLAGARWETQYF	TGTGCCAGCAGCTTGGTCCTAGCGGGGGCTCGATGGGAGACCCAGTACTTC
16	NA	TRBV19	TRBJ2-7	TRBD2	CASSGLAGVSAHEQYF	TGTGCCAGTAGTGGACTAGCGGGAGTCTCGGCCCACGAGCAGTACTTC
14	few	TRBV2	TRBJ2-1	NA	CASRETVFPHEQFF	TGTGCCAGCAGGGAAACCGTCTTCCCCCATGAGCAGTTCTTC
18	NA	TRBV6-6	TRBJ1-4	TRBD1	CASTIRSTGWQGKGKLFF	TGTGCCAGCACCATACGATCGACAGGGTGGCAGGGTAAGGGGAAACTGTTTTTT
17	once	TRBV7-2	TRBJ1-2	NA	CASSPLTGRWIYYGYTF	TGTGCCAGCAGCCCCCTGACGGGACGGTGGATATACTATGGCTACACCTTC
16	few	TRBV12-3/TRBV12-4	TRBJ2-2	NA	CASSFEEQSNTGELFF	TGTGCCAGCAGTTTTGAGGAACAGTCGAACACCGGGGAGCTGTTTTTT
15	few	TRBV7-8	TRBJ2-7	NA	CASSQDGVGAYEQYF	TGTGCCAGCAGCCAAGATGGGGTGGGGGCCTACGAGCAGTACTTC
14	many	TRBV19	TRBJ2-6	NA	CASNPGAGANVLTF	TGTGCCAGTAATCCGGGTGCTGGGGCCAACGTCCTGACTTTC
14	many	TRBV29-1	TRBJ2-7	TRBD1	CSAATGATSYEQYF	TGCAGCGCCGCGACAGGGGCCACCTCCTACGAGCAGTACTTC
13	many	TRBV7-2	TRBJ2-2	NA	CASSRVNTGELFF	TGTGCCAGCAGCAGGGTGAACACCGGGGAGCTGTTTTTT
15	many	TRBV7-9	TRBJ2-7	NA	CASSPFWAVNNEQYF	TGTGCCAGCAGTCCTTTCTGGGCTGTCAACAACGAGCAGTACTTC
12	NA	TRBV30	TRBJ1-2	NA	CAWSSDLEGYTF	TGTGCCTGGAGTTCGGACTTGGAGGGCTACACCTTC
14	many	TRBV20-1	TRBJ2-7	TRBD1	CSAIRGTASYEQYF	TGCAGTGCCATTCGTGGGACAGCCTCCTACGAGCAGTACTTC
13	NA	TRBV19	TRBJ2-7	NA	CASSMWLWDEQYF	TGTGCCAGTAGTATGTGGCTTTGGGACGAGCAGTACTTC
13	NA	TRBV2	TRBJ2-7	TRBD1	CAPPGQGPYEQYF	TGTGCCCCTCCGGGACAGGGACCCTACGAGCAGTACTTC
14	NA	TRBV30	TRBJ2-7	NA	CAWSVLGVGVEQYF	TGTGCCTGGAGTGTACTAGGCGTCGGTGTCGAGCAGTACTTC
14	NA	TRBV6-6	TRBJ1-5	NA	CASSYRDGNQPQHF	TGTGCCAGCAGTTACCGGGACGGGAATCAGCCCCAGCATTTT
12	NA	TRBV20-1	TRBJ1-1	NA	CSARLANTEAFF	TGCAGTGCTAGGCTGGCGAACACTGAAGCTTTCTTT
18	NA	TRBV19	TRBJ2-5	TRBD2	CASSITSRTSGSPETQYF	TGTGCCAGTAGTATTACTTCGCGGACTAGCGGGAGCCCAGAGACCCAGTACTTC
15	NA	TRBV10-3	TRBJ1-6	NA	CAISARRQPNSPLHF	TGTGCCATCAGTGCTAGGAGGCAGCCTAATTCACCCCTCCACTTT
13	many	TRBV7-8	TRBJ2-7	TRBD1	CASSLDRGDEQYF	TGTGCCAGCAGCTTAGACAGGGGGGACGAGCAGTACTTC
16	many	TRBV20-1	TRBJ1-5	TRBD1	CSARVKQGNSNQPQHF	TGCAGTGCTAGAGTGAAACAGGGGAATAGCAATCAGCCCCAGCATTTT
14	few	TRBV29-1	TRBJ1-4	NA	CSVEEDGTNEKLFF	TGCAGCGTTGAAGAGGACGGGACTAATGAAAAACTGTTTTTT
12	NA	TRBV20-1	TRBJ2-6	TRBD1	CSASQGADVLTF	TGCAGTGCTAGTCAGGGGGCCGACGTCCTGACTTTC
16	many	TRBV7-9	TRBJ2-2	TRBD1	CASSSGQGANTGELFF	TGTGCCAGCAGCTCCGGACAGGGGGCTAACACCGGGGAGCTGTTTTTT
14	NA	TRBV12-3/TRBV12-4	TRBJ2-7	TRBD1	CASRIGTGGGEQYF	TGTGCCAGCAGGATAGGGACAGGGGGAGGAGAGCAGTACTTC
16	NA	TRBV12-3/TRBV12-4	TRBJ2-7	TRBD2	CASSPSSGGPSYEQYF	TGTGCCAGCAGTCCCTCTAGCGGGGGCCCCTCCTACGAGCAGTACTTC
12	many	TRBV29-1	TRBJ1-6	NA	CSVEEAGQTLHF	TGCAGCGTTGAGGAGGCAGGGCAAACCCTCCACTTT
15	many	TRBV7-8	TRBJ2-7	NA	CASSLGRVMTYEQYF	TGTGCCAGCAGCTTAGGTAGAGTAATGACCTACGAGCAGTACTTC
16	many	TRBV7-8	TRBJ2-5	TRBD2	CASSLGVGTSGETQYF	TGTGCCAGCAGCTTAGGGGTAGGGACTAGCGGAGAGACCCAGTACTTC
15	NA	TRBV10-3	TRBJ2-5	TRBD1	CASSYLGTGDETQYF	TGTGCCAGCAGTTACTTGGGGACAGGAGACGAGACCCAGTACTTC